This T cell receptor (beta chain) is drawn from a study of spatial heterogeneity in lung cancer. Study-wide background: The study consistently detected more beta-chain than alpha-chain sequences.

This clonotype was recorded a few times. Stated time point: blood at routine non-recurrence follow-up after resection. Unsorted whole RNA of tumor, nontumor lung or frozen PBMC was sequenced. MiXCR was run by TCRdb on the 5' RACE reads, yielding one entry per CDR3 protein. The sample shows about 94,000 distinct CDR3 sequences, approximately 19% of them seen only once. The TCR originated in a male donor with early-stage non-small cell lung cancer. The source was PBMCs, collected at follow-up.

CDR3 sequence: CASGLFSGSNEKLFF. The DNA for the CDR3 is TGTGCCAGCGGACTGTTTTCGGGGTCTAATGAAAAACTGTTTTTT. The rearrangement uses TRBV7-8 and TRBJ1-4; the D is unclear. V gave up 8 bases and J gave up 3 bases, with 16 bases separating them. This CDR3 comprises 15 residues. Germline CDR1 SGHVS, CDR2 FQNEAQ.